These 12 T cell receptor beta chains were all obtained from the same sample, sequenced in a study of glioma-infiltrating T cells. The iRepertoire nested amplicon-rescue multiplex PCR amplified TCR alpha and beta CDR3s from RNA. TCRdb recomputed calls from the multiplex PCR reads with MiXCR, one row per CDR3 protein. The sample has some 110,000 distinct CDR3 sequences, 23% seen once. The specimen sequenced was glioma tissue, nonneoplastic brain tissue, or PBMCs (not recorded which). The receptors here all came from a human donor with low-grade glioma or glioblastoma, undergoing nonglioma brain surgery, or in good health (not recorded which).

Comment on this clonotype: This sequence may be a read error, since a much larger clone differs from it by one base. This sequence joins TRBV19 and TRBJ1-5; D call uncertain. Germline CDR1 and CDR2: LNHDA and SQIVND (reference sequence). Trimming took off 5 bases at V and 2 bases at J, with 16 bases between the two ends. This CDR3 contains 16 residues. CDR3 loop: CASSPRRTQRNQPQHF. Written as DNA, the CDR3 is TGTGCCAGTAGTCCCCGACGGACCCAACGCAATCAGCCCCAGCATTTT.

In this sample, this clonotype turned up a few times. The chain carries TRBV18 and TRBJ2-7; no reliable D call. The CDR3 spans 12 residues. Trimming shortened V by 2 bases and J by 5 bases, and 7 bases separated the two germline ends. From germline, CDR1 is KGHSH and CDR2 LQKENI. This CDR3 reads CASSPREDEQYF. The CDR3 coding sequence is TGTGCCAGCTCACCAAGAGAGGACGAGCAGTACTTC.

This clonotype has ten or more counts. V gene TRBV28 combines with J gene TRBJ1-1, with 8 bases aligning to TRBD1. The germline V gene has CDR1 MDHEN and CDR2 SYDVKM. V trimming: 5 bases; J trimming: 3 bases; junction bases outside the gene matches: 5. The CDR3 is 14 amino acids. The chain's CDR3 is CASSLGQGHTEAFF. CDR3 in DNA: TGTGCCAGCAGTCTAGGACAGGGACACACTGAAGCTTTCTTT. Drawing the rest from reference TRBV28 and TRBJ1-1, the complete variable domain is DVKVTQSSRYLVKRTGEKVFLECVQDMDHENMFWYRQDPGLGLRLIYFSYDVKMKEKGDIPEGYSVSREKKERFSLILESASTNQTSMYLCASSLGQGHTEAFFGQGTRLTVV.

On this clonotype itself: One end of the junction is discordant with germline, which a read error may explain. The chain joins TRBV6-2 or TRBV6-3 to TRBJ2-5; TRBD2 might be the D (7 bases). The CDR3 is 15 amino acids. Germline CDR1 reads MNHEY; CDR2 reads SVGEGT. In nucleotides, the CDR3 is TGTGCCAGCAGTGCCGGACGGGGGGCTCGGGAGACCAAGTACTTC. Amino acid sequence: CASSAGRGARETKYF.

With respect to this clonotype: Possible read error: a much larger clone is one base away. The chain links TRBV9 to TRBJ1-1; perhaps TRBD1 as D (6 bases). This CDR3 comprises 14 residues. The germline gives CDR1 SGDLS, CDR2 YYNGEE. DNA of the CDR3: TGTGCCAGCAGGGTAGACGGGGGCAACACTGAAGCTTTCTTT. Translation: CASRVDGGNTEAFF. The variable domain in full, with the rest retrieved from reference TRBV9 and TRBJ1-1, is DSGVTQTPKHLITATGQRVTLRCSPRSGDLSVYWYQQSLDQGLQFLIQYYNGEERAKGNILERFSAQQFPDLHSELNLSSLELGDSALYFCASRVDGGNTEAFFGQGTRLTVV.

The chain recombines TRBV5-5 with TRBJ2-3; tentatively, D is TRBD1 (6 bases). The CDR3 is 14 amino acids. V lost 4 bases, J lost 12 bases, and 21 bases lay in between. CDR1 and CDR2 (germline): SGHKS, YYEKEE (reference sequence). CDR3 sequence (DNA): TGTGCCAGCAGCCCCGGACAGAGGCCCAGGGGACAGTATTTT. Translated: CASSPGQRPRGQYF.

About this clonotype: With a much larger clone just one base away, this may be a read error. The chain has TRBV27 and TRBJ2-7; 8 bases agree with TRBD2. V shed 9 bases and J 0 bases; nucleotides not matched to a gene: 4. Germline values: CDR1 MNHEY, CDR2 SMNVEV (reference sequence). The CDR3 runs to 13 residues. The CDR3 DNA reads TGTGCCAGAGGGGGACTAGACTCCTACGAGCAGTACTTC. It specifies CARGGLDSYEQYF.

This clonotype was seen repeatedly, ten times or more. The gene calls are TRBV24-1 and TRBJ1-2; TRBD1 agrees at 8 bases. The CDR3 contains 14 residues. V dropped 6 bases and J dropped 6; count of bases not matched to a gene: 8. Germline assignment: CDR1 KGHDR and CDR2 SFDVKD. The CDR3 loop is CATSTRQGKNGYTF. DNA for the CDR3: TGTGCCACCAGTACGAGACAGGGGAAGAATGGCTACACCTTC.

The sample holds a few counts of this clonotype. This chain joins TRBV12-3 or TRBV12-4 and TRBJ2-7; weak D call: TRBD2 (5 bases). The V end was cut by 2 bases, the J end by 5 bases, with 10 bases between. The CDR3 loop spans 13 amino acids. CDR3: CASSLWGEDEQYF. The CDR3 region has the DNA TGTGCCAGCAGTTTATGGGGAGAAGACGAGCAGTACTTC.

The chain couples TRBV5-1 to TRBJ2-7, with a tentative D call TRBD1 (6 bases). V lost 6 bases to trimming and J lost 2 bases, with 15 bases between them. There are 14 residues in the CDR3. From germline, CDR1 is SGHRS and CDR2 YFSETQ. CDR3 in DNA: TGCGCCAGCAACAGGGTGTACGACACCTACGAGCAGTACTTC. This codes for CASNRVYDTYEQYF.

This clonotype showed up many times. The chain's CDR3 is CSATPTAILFGYTF. In DNA, the CDR3 is TGCAGTGCTACCCCGACAGCGATACTTTTTGGCTACACCTTC. The chain uses TRBV20-1 and TRBJ1-2, with D tentatively TRBD1 (5 bases). V was shortened by 4 bases and J by 7 bases, with 19 bases between the two germline ends. Germline CDR1 is DFQATT and CDR2 is SNEGSKA (reference sequence). The CDR3 has 14 residues.

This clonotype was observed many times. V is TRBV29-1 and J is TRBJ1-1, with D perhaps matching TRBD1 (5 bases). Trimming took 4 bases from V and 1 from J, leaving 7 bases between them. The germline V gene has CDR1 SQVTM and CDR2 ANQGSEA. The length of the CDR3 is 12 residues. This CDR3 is CSVGTRNTEAFF. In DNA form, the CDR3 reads TGCAGCGTTGGGACAAGGAACACTGAAGCTTTCTTT.